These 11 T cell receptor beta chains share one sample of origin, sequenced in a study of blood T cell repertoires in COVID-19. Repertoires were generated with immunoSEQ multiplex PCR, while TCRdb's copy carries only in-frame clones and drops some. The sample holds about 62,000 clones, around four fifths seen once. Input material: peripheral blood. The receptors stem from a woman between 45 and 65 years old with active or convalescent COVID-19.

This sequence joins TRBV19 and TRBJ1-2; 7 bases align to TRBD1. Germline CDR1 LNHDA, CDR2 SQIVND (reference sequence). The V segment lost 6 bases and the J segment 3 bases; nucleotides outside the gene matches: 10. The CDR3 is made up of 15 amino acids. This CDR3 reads CASRRDPQGDYGYTF. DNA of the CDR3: TGTGCCAGTAGAAGGGACCCCCAGGGGGACTATGGCTACACCTTC.

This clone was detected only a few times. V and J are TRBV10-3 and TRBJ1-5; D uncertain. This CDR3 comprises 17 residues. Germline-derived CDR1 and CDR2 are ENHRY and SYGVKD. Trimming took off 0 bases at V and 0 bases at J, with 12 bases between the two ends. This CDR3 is CAISESLGGGSNQPQHF. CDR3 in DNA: TGTGCCATCAGTGAGTCGTTGGGAGGTGGTAGCAATCAGCCCCAGCATTTT.

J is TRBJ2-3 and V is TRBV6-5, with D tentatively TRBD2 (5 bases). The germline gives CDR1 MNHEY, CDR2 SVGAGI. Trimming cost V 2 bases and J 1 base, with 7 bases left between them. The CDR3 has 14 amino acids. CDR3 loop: CASSYVSGTDTQYF. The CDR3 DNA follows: TGTGCCAGCAGTTACGTTAGCGGCACAGATACGCAGTATTTT.

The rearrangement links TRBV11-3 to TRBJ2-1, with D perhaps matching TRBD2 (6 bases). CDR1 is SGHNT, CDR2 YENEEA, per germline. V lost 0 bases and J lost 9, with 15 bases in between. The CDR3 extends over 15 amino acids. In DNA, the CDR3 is TGTGCCAGCAGCTTAGATGATGAACGCGGGGCTGAGCAGTTCTTC. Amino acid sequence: CASSLDDERGAEQFF. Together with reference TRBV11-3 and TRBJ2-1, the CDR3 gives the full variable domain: EAGVVQSPRYKIIEKKQPVAFWCNPISGHNTLYWYLQNLGQGPELLIRYENEEAVDDSQLPKDRFSAERLKGVDSTLKIQPAELGDSAVYLCASSLDDERGAEQFFGPGTRLTVL.

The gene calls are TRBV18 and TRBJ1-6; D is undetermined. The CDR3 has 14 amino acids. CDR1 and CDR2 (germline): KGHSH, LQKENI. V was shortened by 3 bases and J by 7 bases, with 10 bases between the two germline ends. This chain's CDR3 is CASSPIPGNSPLHF. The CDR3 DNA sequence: TGTGCCAGCTCACCGATTCCGGGAAATTCACCCCTCCACTTT.

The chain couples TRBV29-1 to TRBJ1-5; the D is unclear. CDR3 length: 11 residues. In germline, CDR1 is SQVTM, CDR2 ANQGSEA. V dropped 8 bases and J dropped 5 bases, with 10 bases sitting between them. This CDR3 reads CSCLGDQPQHF. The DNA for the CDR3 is TGCAGCTGCCTCGGAGATCAGCCCCAGCATTTT.

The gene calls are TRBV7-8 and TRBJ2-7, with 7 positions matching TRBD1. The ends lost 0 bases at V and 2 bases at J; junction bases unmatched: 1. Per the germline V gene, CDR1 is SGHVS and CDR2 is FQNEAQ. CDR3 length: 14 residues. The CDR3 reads CASSLAGQTYEQYF. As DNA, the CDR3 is TGTGCCAGCAGCTTAGCGGGACAGACCTACGAGCAGTACTTC.

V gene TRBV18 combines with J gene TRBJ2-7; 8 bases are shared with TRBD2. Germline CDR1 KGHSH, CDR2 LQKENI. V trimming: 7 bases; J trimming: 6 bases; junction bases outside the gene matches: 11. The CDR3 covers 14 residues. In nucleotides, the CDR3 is TGTGCCAGCTACGGGAGCGGGAGTTCGGCCGAGCAGTACTTC. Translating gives CASYGSGSSAEQYF.

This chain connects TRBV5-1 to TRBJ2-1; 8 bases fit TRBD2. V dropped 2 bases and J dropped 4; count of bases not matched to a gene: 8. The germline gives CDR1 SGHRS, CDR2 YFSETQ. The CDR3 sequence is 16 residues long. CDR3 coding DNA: TGCGCCAGCAGCTTTGAAATACGGGGGGGTTACAATGAGCAGTTCTTC. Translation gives CASSFEIRGGYNEQFF.

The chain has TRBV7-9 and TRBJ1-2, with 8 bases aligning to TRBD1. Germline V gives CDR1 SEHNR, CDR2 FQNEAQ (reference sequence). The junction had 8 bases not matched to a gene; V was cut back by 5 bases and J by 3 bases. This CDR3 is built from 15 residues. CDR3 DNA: TGTGCCAGCAGCCTGAACCCGGACAGGGACTATGGCTACACCTTC. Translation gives CASSLNPDRDYGYTF. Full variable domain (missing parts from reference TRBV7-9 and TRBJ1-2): DTGVSQNPRHKITKRGQNVTFRCDPISEHNRLYWYRQTLGQGPEFLTYFQNEAQLEKSRLLSDRFSAERPKGSFSTLEIQRTEQGDSAMYLCASSLNPDRDYGYTFGSGTRLTVV.

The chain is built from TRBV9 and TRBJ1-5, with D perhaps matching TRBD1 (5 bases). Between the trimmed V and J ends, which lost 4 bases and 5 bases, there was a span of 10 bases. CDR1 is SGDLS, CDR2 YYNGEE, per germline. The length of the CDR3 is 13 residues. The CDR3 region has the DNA TGTGCCAGCAGCTCACAGGCAGATCAGCCCCAGCATTTT. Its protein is CASSSQADQPQHF.